The 18 T cell receptor beta chains presented below share a single source sample, sequenced in a study of CD8+ T cells in alopecia areata. Treatment indicated: oral pan-JAK inhibitor, 5-10 mg twice daily. Extraction of RNA preceded its reverse transcription into cDNA, which served as the sequencing template. Generated by immunoSEQ multiplex PCR, the TCRdb table keeps only in-frame clones and is missing some. The profile shows about 76,000 clones, approximately 70% of them singletons. The source was CD8+ T cells sorted from blood, collected at week 24, from a patient treated with tofacitinib. The receptors were gathered from a human donor with alopecia areata.

The chain joins TRBV27 to TRBJ2-7; TRBD2 matches at 8 bases. Trimming removed 2 bases from V and 0 bases from J; junction bases left unmatched: 3. The CDR3 loop spans 15 amino acids. Germline V gene lookup returns CDR1 MNHEY and CDR2 SMNVEV (reference sequence). The CDR3, as DNA: TGTGCCAGCAGTTTAGCGGGGGGAAGCTCCTACGAGCAGTACTTC. Translated: CASSLAGGSSYEQYF.

The chain is built from TRBV9 and TRBJ2-5, with D perhaps TRBD1 or TRBD2 (6 bases each). The V gene lost 0 bases and the J gene lost 5 bases, with 11 bases spanning the gap. The CDR3 loop spans 14 amino acids. Germline V gene data show CDR1 as SGDLS and CDR2 as YYNGEE. The CDR3 DNA reads TGTGCCAGCAGCGTAGTTTCGGGGGCTGAGACCCAGTACTTC. This sequence encodes CASSVVSGAETQYF.

The rearrangement joins TRBV5-6 to TRBJ1-4, with 7 bases fitting TRBD1. Germline V lookup: CDR1 SGHDT, CDR2 YYEEEE. This CDR3 spans 14 amino acids. The V segment lost 4 bases and the J segment 4 bases; nucleotides outside the gene matches: 4. The CDR3 spells CASSPGQLNEKLFF. As DNA, the CDR3 is TGTGCCAGCAGCCCGGGACAGCTTAATGAAAAACTGTTTTTT.

This clone was detected a few times. The genes are TRBV27 and TRBJ2-1; no definite D call. The V gene lost 7 bases and the J gene lost 2 bases, with 18 bases spanning the gap. From germline, CDR1 is MNHEY and CDR2 SMNVEV (reference sequence). The CDR3 loop spans 16 amino acids. The CDR3 bases are TGTGCCAGCACAGGAGTATTCCCCTGGACCTACAATGAGCAGTTCTTC. It codes for CASTGVFPWTYNEQFF.

The chain joins TRBV6-5 to TRBJ2-7; the D is unclear. V was shortened by 5 bases and J by 0 bases, with 11 bases between the two germline ends. The CDR3 loop spans 14 amino acids. Looked up from germline, CDR1 is MNHEY and CDR2 is SVGAGI. CDR3 protein: CASSAVDVSYEQYF. CDR3 DNA sequence: TGTGCCAGCAGTGCGGTTGATGTCTCCTACGAGCAGTACTTC.

This sequence joins TRBV29-1 and TRBJ1-3; 8 bases align to TRBD1. Trimming at V came to 2 bases and at J to 7 bases, leaving 13 bases not matched to a gene. The CDR3 has 16 amino acids. Germline V gene data show CDR1 as SQVTM and CDR2 as ANQGSEA. CDR3 sequence reads: CSVELRDRSLENTIYF. The CDR3, as DNA: TGCAGCGTTGAACTACGGGACAGGTCTCTGGAGAACACCATATATTTT.

This chain connects TRBV5-6 to TRBJ2-1; possible D gene TRBD2, 6 bases. V gave up 2 bases and J gave up 8 bases, with 11 bases separating them. Germline CDR1 SGHDT, CDR2 YYEEEE. This CDR3 is 13 amino acids long. The CDR3 spells CASSFLGDYEQFF. In DNA, the CDR3 is TGTGCCAGCAGCTTCTTAGGGGACTATGAGCAGTTCTTC.

This clone was seen a few times. This chain uses TRBV19 with TRBJ1-1; possibly TRBD1 for D (6 bases). V lost 5 bases, J lost 0 bases, and 13 bases lay in between. This CDR3 has 15 residues. Per germline, CDR1 LNHDA and CDR2 SQIVND (reference sequence). Here the CDR3 reads CASSPSDRMNTEAFF. CDR3 in DNA: TGTGCCAGTAGTCCCTCGGACAGAATGAACACTGAAGCTTTCTTT.

The V gene is TRBV7-2, the J gene TRBJ2-7, with D unclear. The CDR3 covers 11 residues. Trimming left V 8 bases short and J 3 bases short, with 8 bases between. Germline CDR1 is SGHTA and CDR2 is FQGNSA. CDR3 amino acids: CASARYYEQYF. The CDR3 DNA reads as TGTGCCAGCGCAAGATACTACGAGCAGTACTTC.

V usage is TRBV5-1 and J usage is TRBJ2-1, with D hard to call. CDR1 SGHRS and CDR2 YFSETQ come from the germline V gene. The CDR3 length is 13 residues. Trimming removed 1 base from V and 6 bases from J, with 8 bases in between. CDR3 sequence: CASSLKTPNEQFF. DNA for the CDR3: TGCGCCAGCAGCTTGAAGACCCCCAATGAGCAGTTCTTC.

The chain has TRBV7-6 and TRBJ2-3, with D perhaps TRBD2 (5 bases). The V end lost 6 bases, the J end lost 6 bases, and 19 bases lay between the germline ends. This CDR3 has 15 residues. From germline, CDR1 is SGHVS and CDR2 FNYEAQ. CDR3: CASRPAASPFDTQYF. The CDR3 nucleotides are TGTGCCAGCAGACCAGCGGCTAGCCCCTTTGATACGCAGTATTTT.

This clone appeared a few times. The chain carries TRBV14 and TRBJ1-2; a possible D gene is TRBD1 (5 bases). Germline V gives CDR1 SGHDN, CDR2 FVKESK. With 1 base removed from V and 2 bases from J, the gap between germline ends came to 5 bases. This CDR3 contains 13 residues. The CDR3 here is CASSQAGNYGYTF. The CDR3 DNA is TGTGCCAGCAGCCAAGCAGGGAACTATGGCTACACCTTC.

This clone was seen a handful of times. The gene calls are TRBV5-1 and TRBJ2-3; 10 bases fit TRBD2. V lost 1 base to trimming and J lost 2 bases; unmatched junction nucleotides: 4. This CDR3 has 16 amino acids. Per germline, CDR1 SGHRS and CDR2 YFSETQ. CDR3 amino acids: CASSLRTSGATDTQYF. The CDR3 nucleotides read TGCGCCAGCAGCTTGCGAACTAGCGGGGCCACAGATACGCAGTATTTT.

This clone was detected only once. The gene calls are TRBV9 and TRBJ2-1; D tentatively fits TRBD1 or TRBD2 (5 bases each). V lost 4 bases, J lost 0 bases, and 11 bases lay in between. The CDR3 is 15 residues long. Germline values: CDR1 SGDLS, CDR2 YYNGEE. CDR3 sequence: CASSIRDGSYNEQFF. CDR3 DNA: TGTGCCAGCAGCATCAGGGACGGCTCCTACAATGAGCAGTTCTTC.

The J gene is TRBJ2-7, the V gene TRBV9; TRBD2 might be the D (6 bases). The CDR3 totals 13 residues. Looked up from germline, CDR1 is SGDLS and CDR2 is YYNGEE. V was clipped by 0 bases and J by 4 bases, with 8 bases between them. CDR3 in amino acids: CASSVVAGYEQYF. DNA for the CDR3: TGTGCCAGCAGCGTAGTCGCGGGATACGAGCAGTACTTC.

In its sample, this clone is medium-sized. In DNA form, the CDR3 reads TGTGCCAGCCGCAGAGAGGTCCACCCCATAAGTGGGTTCTATGGCTACACCTTC. This encodes CASRREVHPISGFYGYTF. The rearrangement joins TRBV7-9 to TRBJ1-2; D unresolved. The CDR3 runs 18 residues. CDR1 is SEHNR and CDR2 is FQNEAQ in the germline V gene (reference sequence). V lost 8 bases and J 4 bases, leaving 29 bases between the germline ends.

The chain joins TRBV5-1 to TRBJ1-1; D is uncertain. This CDR3 is 14 amino acids long. Germline CDR1 and CDR2: SGHRS and YFSETQ. Deletions cut 0 bases from V and 3 bases from J, with 9 bases between. CDR3 sequence (DNA): TGCGCCAGCAGCTTGGCAATGGGGTACACTGAAGCTTTCTTT. Translating it yields CASSLAMGYTEAFF.

Concerning this clone: Relative to the germline gene, one junction end is altered; a read error may explain this. The chain couples TRBV9 to TRBJ2-1; no clear D gene. Germline values: CDR1 SGDLS, CDR2 YYNGEE. This CDR3 spans 14 amino acids. Here the CDR3 reads CASSVEWSYNEKFF. CDR3 in DNA: TGTGCCAGCAGCGTAGAGTGGTCATACAATGAGAAGTTCTTC.